This T cell receptor (beta chain) originates from a study of shared clonotypes between healthy human individuals. TCRdb's table, derived via immunoSEQ multiplex PCR, lists solely in-frame clones and lacks some. The sample has roughly 1 million clones; 75% to 80% are singletons. The count of this clone is one. The source of this sequence is a man between 18 and 35 years old in good health. Some clones in this sample may be carry-over from other donors' samples. Input material: memory CD4+ T cells from PBMCs. As to subset: CD45RA-negative fraction.

CDR3 nucleotide sequence: TGCGCCAGCAGCACGGACAGGGAAGGCTCACCCCTCCACTTT. Translated, it gives CASSTDREGSPLHF. The chain recombines TRBV5-1 with TRBJ1-6; 8 nucleotides match TRBD1. CDR3 length equals 14 residues. V was pared by 4 bases and J by 10 bases, with 7 bases of the junction left unmatched. The V gene's germline CDR1 is SGHRS and CDR2 YFSETQ.